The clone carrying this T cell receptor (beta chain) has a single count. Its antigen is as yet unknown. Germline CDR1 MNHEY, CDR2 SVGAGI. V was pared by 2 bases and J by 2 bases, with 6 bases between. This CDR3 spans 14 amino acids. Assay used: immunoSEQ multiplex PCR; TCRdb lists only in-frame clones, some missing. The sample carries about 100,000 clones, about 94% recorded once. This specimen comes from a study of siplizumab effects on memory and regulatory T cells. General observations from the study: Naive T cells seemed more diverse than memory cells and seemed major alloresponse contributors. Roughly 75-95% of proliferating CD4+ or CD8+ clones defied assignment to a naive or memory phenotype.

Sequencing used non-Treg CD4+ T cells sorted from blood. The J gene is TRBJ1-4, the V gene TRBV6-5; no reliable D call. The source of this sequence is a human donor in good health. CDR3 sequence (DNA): TGTGCCAGCAGTTACAGCGGGACTAATGAAAAACTGTTTTTT. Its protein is CASSYSGTNEKLFF.